A selection of T cell receptor beta chains follows, all from one sample in a study of blood T cells in healthy people across ages. TCRdb redid the calling of the 5' RACE reads with MiXCR, one entry per CDR3 protein. The sample contains hundreds of thousands of distinct CDR3 sequences, about 30% of which appear only once. Specimen: blood. The receptors were gathered from a woman older than 75 in good health. Each CDR3 is given with its conserved first and last residue. The D gene is left open where the match is weak. Size is omitted from some rows. Given values are once, few, many or a class for expanded clones.

cdr3_nt cdr3_aa v_call clone_size j_call cdr3_length d_call
TGTGCCAGCAGTTTATTAGTGGCTGCAAACTCCTACAATGAGCAGTTCTTC CASSLLVAANSYNEQFF TRBV28 many TRBJ2-1 17 .
TGCGCCAGTGGGCTTACTCAGCCCTACACAGATACGCAGTATTTT CASGLTQPYTDTQYF TRBV5-1 many TRBJ2-3 15 .
TGTGCCACTAACTCAGGGGTAGGGACCCGCACAGATACGCAGTATTTT CATNSGVGTRTDTQYF TRBV10-3 many TRBJ2-3 16 .
TGTGCCAGCAGGAACGGGGGCCGCCCTAAGGAGCAGTTCTTC CASRNGGRPKEQFF TRBV6-5 many TRBJ2-1 14 .
TGTGCCAGCGGAAGGACAGGGGTATACGGCGAGCAGTACTTC CASGRTGVYGEQYF TRBV6-1 many TRBJ2-7 14 TRBD1
TGTGCCACCAGCGCGACAGGGATTGAGCAGTACTTC CATSATGIEQYF TRBV24-1 . TRBJ2-5 12 TRBD1
TGTGCCAGCAGCGACGGGGGGGCGAGGACTGAAGCTTTCTTT CASSDGGARTEAFF TRBV7-9 . TRBJ1-1 14 .
TGTGCCAGCAGCTTAGTAGTGAGAAACACTGAAGCTTTCTTT CASSLVVRNTEAFF TRBV7-8 . TRBJ1-1 14 .
TGCGCCAGCAGCCCACTACTGCTGTTACCACTAGCGGGGTACAATGAGCAGTACTTC CASSPLLLLPLAGYNEQYF TRBV5-1 . TRBJ2-7 19 TRBD2
TGTGCCAGTAGTATAGATCGCCGGGGGGCTTTCTTT CASSIDRRGAFF TRBV19 . TRBJ1-1 12 .
TGTGCCAGCAGCGAAGGACAATCCCCACCCCTCTACTTC CASSEGQSPPLYF TRBV9 few TRBJ2-7 13 .
TGTGCCAGCAGCCAAGATTCGGGGGGTAGGGTAACCGGGGAGCTGTTTTTT CASSQDSGGRVTGELFF TRBV4-2 . TRBJ2-2 17 TRBD2
TGCGCCAGCAGCCACCAGATAGGGGGGGGTGGTACAGATACGCAGTATTTT CASSHQIGGGGTDTQYF TRBV4-3 many TRBJ2-3 17 .
TGTGCCTGGAGTGCCCAAAGGGGGCGAGCCAACTATGGCTACACCTTC CAWSAQRGRANYGYTF TRBV30 . TRBJ1-2 16 TRBD1
TGTGCCAGCAGTTTAGGGGGACCCCGAGCGTATTTT CASSLGGPRAYF TRBV12-3/TRBV12-4 . TRBJ2-3 12 .
TGTGCCAGCAGCGCCGGGACTACGGGTTCACCCCTCCACTTT CASSAGTTGSPLHF TRBV7-8 many TRBJ1-6 14 .
TGTGCCAGCAGCCCTCAGGGGACAGTCCAAGAGACCCAGTACTTC CASSPQGTVQETQYF TRBV9 . TRBJ2-5 15 TRBD1
TGTGCCAGCAGTGAAGCGTCACCTAAGTCTGGCTACACCTTC CASSEASPKSGYTF TRBV6-1 . TRBJ1-2 14 .
TGTGCCAGCAATAAATTCGACAGGCGCTATGGCTACACCTTC CASNKFDRRYGYTF TRBV12-3/TRBV12-4 many TRBJ1-2 14 .
TGTGCCAGCAGCAATCCCGGGACTTTC CASSNPGTF TRBV9 . TRBJ2-6 9 .
TGTGCCAGCAGACACCCGGGACAGGGTCAAGAGACCCAGTACTTC CASRHPGQGQETQYF TRBV7-6 many TRBJ2-5 15 TRBD1
TGTGCCAGCAGTTTAGGGTGGGGGCCGGACAATGAGCAGTTCTTC CASSLGWGPDNEQFF TRBV28 few TRBJ2-1 15 .
TGTGCCAGCAGCTCACAATTGGCCCAGTACTTC CASSSQLAQYF TRBV7-9 many TRBJ2-5 11 .